This T cell receptor beta chain appears in the sequencing data of a study of CD8 T cells in ankylosing spondylitis. CDR3 length: 15 amino acids. The germline V gene has CDR1 LNHNV and CDR2 YYDKDF (reference sequence). J was trimmed by 9 bases and V by 0 bases; bases with no gene match: 8. There are a few counts of this clonotype. TCRdb independently ran MiXCR on the 5' RACE reads; one entry per CDR3 protein. In the table there are nearly 250,000 distinct CDR3 sequences, approximately 30% of which are singletons. The clonotype was recovered from a male donor with ankylosing spondylitis or in good health (not recorded which). The chain joins TRBV15 to TRBJ2-1; 7 bases fit TRBD2. Sequences were obtained from blood, either unsorted or a sorted T cell fraction (not recorded which). CDR3 in DNA: TGTGCCACCAGCAGAGATCTAGCGGTGGCGTCTGAGCAGTTCTTC. It encodes CATSRDLAVASEQFF. Full variable domain (rest looked up from reference TRBV15 and TRBJ2-1): DAMVIQNPRYQVTQFGKPVTLSCSQTLNHNVMYWYQQKSSQAPKLLFHYYDKDFNNEADTPDNFQSRRPNTSFCFLDIRSPGLGDTAMYLCATSRDLAVASEQFFGPGTRLTVL.